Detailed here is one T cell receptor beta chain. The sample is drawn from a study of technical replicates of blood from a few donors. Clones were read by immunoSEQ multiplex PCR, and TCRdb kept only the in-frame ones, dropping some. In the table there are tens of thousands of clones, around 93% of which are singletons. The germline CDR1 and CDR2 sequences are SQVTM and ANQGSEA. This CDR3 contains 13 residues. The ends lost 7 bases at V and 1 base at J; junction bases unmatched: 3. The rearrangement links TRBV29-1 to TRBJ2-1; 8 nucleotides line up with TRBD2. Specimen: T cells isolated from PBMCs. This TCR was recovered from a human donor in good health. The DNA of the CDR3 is TGCAGCGCCGGGGGGGGATCCTACAATGAGCAGTTCTTC. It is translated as CSAGGGSYNEQFF.